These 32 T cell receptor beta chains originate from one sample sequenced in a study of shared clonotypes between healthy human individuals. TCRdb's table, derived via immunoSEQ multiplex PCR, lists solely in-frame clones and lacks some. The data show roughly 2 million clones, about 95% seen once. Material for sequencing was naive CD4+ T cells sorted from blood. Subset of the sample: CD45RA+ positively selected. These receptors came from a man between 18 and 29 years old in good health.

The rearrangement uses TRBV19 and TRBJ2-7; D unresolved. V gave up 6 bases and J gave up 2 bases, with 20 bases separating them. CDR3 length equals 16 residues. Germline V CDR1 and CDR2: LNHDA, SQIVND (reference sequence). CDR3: CASSSSLLGGAYEQYF. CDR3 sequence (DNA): TGTGCCAGTAGCAGCTCGCTCCTAGGTGGGGCCTACGAGCAGTACTTC.

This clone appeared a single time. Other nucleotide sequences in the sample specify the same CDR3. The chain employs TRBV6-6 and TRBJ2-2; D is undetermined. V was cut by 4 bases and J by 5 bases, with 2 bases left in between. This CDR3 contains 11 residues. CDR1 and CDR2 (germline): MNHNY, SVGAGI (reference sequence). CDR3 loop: CASSWTGELFF. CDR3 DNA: TGTGCCAGCAGTTGGACCGGGGAGCTGTTTTTT.

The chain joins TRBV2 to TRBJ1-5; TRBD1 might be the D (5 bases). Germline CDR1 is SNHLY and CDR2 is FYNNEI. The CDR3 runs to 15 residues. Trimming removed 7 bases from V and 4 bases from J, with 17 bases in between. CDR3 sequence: CASTQDGGDNQPQHF. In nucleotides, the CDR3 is TGTGCCAGCACCCAAGACGGGGGGGATAATCAGCCCCAGCATTTT.

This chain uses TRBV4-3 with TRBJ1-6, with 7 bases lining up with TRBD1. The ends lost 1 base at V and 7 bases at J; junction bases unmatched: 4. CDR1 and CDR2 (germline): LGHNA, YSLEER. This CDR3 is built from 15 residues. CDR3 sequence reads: CASSQGGTANSPLHF. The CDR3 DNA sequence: TGCGCCAGCAGCCAAGGGGGGACAGCGAATTCACCCCTCCACTTT.

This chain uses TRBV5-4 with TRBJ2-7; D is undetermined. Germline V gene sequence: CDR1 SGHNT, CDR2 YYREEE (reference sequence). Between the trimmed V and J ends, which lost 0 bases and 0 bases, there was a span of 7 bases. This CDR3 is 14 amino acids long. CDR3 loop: CASSLDPASYEQYF. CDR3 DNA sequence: TGTGCCAGCAGCTTGGACCCGGCCTCCTACGAGCAGTACTTC.

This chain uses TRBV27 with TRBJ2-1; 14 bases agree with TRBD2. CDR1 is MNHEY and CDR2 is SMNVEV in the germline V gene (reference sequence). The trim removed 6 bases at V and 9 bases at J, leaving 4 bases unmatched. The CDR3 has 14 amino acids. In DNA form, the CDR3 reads TGTGCCAGCAGGGGACTAGCGGGGGTCGGTGAGCAGTTCTTC. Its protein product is CASRGLAGVGEQFF.

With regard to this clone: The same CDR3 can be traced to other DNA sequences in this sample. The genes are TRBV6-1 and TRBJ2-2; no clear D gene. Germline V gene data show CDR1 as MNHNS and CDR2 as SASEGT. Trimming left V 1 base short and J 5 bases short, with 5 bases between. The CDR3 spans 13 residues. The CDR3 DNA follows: TGTGCCAGCAGTGAAGTTGGAACCGGGGAGCTGTTTTTT. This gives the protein CASSEVGTGELFF.

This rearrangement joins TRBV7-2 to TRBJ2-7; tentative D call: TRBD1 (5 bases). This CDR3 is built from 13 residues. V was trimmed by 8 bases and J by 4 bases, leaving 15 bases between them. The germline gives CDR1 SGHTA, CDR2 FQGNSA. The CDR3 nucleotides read TGTGCCAGCCACCCAGGGCCTCCATACGAGCAGTACTTC. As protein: CASHPGPPYEQYF.

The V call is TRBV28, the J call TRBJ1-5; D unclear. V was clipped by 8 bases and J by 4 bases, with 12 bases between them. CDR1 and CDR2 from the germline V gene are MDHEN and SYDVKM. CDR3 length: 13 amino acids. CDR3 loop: CASRPPGNQPQHF. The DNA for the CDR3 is TGTGCCAGCCGCCCCCCGGGGAATCAGCCCCAGCATTTT.

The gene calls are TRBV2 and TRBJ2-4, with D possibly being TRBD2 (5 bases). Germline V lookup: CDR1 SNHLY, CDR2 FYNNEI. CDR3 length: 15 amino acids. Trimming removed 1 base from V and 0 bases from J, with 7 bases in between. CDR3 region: CASSEGLLAKNIQYF. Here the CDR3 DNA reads TGTGCCAGCAGTGAAGGACTACTAGCCAAAAACATTCAGTACTTC. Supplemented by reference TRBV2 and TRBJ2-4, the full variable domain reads EPEVTQTPSHQVTQMGQEVILRCVPISNHLYFYWYRQILGQKVEFLVSFYNNEISEKSEIFDDQFSVERPDGSNFTLKIRSTKLEDSAMYFCASSEGLLAKNIQYFGAGTRLSVL.

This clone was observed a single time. The CDR3 DNA follows: TGTGCCTGGACATTGGGCAATCAGCCCCAGCATTTT. Its translation: CAWTLGNQPQHF. The chain joins TRBV30 to TRBJ1-5; D is unclear. The CDR3 sequence is 12 residues long. V was trimmed by 4 bases and J by 2 bases, leaving 6 bases between them. Germline CDR1 is GTSNPN and CDR2 is SVGIG (reference sequence). The full variable domain, in which reference TRBV30 and TRBJ1-5 provide the parts outside the CDR3, is SQTIHQWPATLVQPVGSPLSLECTVEGTSNPNLYWYRQAAGRGLQLLFYSVGIGQISSEVPQNLSASRPQDRQFILSSKKLLLSDSGFYLCAWTLGNQPQHFGDGTRLSIL.

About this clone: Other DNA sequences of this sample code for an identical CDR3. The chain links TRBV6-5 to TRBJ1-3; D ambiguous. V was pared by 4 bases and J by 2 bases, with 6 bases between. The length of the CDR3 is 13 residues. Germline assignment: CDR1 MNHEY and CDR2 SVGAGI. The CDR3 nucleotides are TGTGCCAGCAGTTCCACGGCTGGAAACACCATATATTTT. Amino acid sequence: CASSSTAGNTIYF.

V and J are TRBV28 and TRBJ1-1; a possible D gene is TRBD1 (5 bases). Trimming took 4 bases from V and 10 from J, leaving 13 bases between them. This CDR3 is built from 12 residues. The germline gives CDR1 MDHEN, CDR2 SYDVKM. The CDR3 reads CASSYVRARAFF. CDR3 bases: TGTGCCAGCAGTTATGTCAGGGCGCGAGCTTTCTTT.

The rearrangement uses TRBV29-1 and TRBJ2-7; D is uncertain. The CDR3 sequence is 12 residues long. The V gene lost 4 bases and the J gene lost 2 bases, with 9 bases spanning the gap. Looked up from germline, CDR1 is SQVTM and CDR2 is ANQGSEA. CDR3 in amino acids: CSVGHGAYEQYF. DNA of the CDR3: TGCAGCGTTGGTCACGGTGCCTACGAGCAGTACTTC.

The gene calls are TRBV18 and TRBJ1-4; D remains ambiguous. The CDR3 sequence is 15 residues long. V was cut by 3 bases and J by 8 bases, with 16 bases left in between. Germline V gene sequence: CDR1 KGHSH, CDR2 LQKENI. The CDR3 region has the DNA TGTGCCAGCTCACCCCGCGGGAAGCCCGCCGAAAAACTGTTTTTT. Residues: CASSPRGKPAEKLFF.

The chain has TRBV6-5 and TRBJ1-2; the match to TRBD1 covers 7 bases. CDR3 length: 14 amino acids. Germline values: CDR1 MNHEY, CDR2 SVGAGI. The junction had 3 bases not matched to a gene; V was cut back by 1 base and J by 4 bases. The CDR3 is CASSYFGTAYGYTF. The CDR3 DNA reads TGTGCCAGCAGTTACTTCGGGACAGCCTATGGCTACACCTTC.

The CDR3, as DNA: TGTGCCAGCAGCTTAGCACATTTCTTGGGGTTAGAGACCCAGTACTTC. This codes for CASSLAHFLGLETQYF. This chain uses TRBV7-2 with TRBJ2-5, with D uncertain. V was clipped by 0 bases and J by 4 bases, with 15 bases between them. CDR1 is SGHTA, CDR2 FQGNSA, per germline. CDR3 length equals 16 residues.

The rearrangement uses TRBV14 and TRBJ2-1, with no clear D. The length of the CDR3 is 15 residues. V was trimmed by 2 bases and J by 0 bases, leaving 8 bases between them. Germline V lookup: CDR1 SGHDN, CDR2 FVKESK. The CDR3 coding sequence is TGTGCCAGCAGCCAATGGACCGACTCCTACAATGAGCAGTTCTTC. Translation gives CASSQWTDSYNEQFF. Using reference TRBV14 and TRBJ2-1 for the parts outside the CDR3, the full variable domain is EAGVTQFPSHSVIEKGQTVTLRCDPISGHDNLYWYRRVMGKEIKFLLHFVKESKQDESGMPNNRFLAERTGGTYSTLKVQPAELEDSGVYFCASSQWTDSYNEQFFGPGTRLTVL.

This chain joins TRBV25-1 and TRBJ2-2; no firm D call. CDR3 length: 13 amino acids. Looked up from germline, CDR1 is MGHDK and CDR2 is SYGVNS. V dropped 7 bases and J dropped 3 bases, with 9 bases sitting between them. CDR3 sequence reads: CASTDGYTGELFF. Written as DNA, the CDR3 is TGTGCCAGCACTGACGGCTACACCGGGGAGCTGTTTTTT.

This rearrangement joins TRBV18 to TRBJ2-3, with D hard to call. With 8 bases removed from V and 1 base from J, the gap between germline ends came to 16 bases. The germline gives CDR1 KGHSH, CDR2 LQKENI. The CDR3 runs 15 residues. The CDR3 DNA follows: TGTGCCAGCACATCCGCCCTTATTGGCACAGATACGCAGTATTTT. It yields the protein CASTSALIGTDTQYF.

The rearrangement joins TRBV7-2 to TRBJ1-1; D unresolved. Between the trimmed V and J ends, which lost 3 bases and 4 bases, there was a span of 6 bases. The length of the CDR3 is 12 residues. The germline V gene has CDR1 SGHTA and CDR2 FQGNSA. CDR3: CASSFLRTEAFF. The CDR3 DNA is TGTGCCAGCAGCTTCCTACGCACTGAAGCTTTCTTT.

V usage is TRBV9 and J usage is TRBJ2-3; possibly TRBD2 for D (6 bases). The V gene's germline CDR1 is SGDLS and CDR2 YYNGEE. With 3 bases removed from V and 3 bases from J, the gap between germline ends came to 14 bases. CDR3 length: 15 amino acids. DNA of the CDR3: TGTGCCAGCAGCGCGGGACTCCCGGGGACAGATACGCAGTATTTT. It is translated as CASSAGLPGTDTQYF.

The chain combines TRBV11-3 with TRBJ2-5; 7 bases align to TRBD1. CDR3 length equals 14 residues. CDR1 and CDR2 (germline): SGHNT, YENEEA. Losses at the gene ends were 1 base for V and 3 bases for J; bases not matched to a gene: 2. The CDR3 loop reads CASSLATGEETQYF. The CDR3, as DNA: TGTGCCAGCAGCTTAGCTACAGGGGAAGAGACCCAGTACTTC.

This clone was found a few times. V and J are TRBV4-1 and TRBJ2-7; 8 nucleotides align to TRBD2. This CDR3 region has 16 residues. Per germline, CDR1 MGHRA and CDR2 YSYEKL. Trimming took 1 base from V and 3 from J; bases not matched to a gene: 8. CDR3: CASSQVRPSGLYEQYF. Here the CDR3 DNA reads TGCGCCAGCAGCCAAGTCCGGCCTAGCGGGCTCTACGAGCAGTACTTC.

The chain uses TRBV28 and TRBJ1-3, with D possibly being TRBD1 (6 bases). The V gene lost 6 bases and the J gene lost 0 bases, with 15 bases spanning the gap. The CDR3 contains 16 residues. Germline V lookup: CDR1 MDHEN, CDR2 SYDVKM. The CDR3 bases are TGTGCCAGCAGCGCGGACAGTCTACTCTCTGGAAACACCATATATTTT. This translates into CASSADSLLSGNTIYF.

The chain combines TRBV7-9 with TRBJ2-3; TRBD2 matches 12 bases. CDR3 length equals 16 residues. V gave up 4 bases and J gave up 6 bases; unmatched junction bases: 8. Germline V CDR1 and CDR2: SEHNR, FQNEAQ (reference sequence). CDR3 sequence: CASSWRTSGAPDTQYF. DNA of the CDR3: TGTGCCAGCAGCTGGAGGACTAGCGGGGCCCCGGATACGCAGTATTTT.

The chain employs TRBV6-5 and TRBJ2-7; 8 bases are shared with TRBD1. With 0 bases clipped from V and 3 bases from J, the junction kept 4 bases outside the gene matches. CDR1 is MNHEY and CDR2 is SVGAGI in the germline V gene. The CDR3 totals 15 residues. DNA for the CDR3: TGTGCCAGCAGTTACTCAATGGACAGGGACTACGAGCAGTACTTC. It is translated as CASSYSMDRDYEQYF.

The CDR3 DNA is TGTGCCAGCAGTGGGGACAGGGGACGGTACCAAGAGACCCAGTACTTC. Its translation is CASSGDRGRYQETQYF. The chain employs TRBV2 and TRBJ2-5; 10 nucleotides line up with TRBD1. The trim removed 4 bases at V and 0 bases at J, leaving 5 bases unmatched. Germline V lookup: CDR1 SNHLY, CDR2 FYNNEI. This CDR3 is 16 amino acids long.

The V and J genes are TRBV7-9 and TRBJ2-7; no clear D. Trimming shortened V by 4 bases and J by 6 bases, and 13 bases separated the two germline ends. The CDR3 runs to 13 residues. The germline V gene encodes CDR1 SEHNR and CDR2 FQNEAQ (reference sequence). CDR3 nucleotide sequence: TGTGCCAGCAGCTCCCCCACATTGTCCGAGCAGTACTTC. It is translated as CASSSPTLSEQYF.

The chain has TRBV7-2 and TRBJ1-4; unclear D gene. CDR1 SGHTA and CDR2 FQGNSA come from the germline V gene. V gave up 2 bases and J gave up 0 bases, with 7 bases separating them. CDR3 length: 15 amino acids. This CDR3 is CASSLWGSTNEKLFF. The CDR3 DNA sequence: TGTGCCAGCAGCTTATGGGGATCAACTAATGAAAAACTGTTTTTT.

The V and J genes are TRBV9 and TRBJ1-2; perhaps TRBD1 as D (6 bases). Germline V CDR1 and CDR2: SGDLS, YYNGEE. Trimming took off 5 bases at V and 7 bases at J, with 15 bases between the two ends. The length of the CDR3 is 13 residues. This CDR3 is CASSDSGASGYTF. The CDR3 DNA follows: TGTGCCAGCAGTGACTCGGGGGCTTCTGGCTACACCTTC.

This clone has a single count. CDR3 nucleotide sequence: TGTGCCAGCAGACCCCCCAAGAATTCACCCCTCCACTTT. It translates to CASRPPKNSPLHF. The rearrangement uses TRBV28 and TRBJ1-6; D unresolved. Germline V gives CDR1 MDHEN, CDR2 SYDVKM. Deletions cut 6 bases from V and 7 bases from J, with 10 bases between. The length of the CDR3 is 13 residues. Using reference TRBV28 and TRBJ1-6 for the parts outside the CDR3, the full variable domain is DVKVTQSSRYLVKRTGEKVFLECVQDMDHENMFWYRQDPGLGLRLIYFSYDVKMKEKGDIPEGYSVSREKKERFSLILESASTNQTSMYLCASRPPKNSPLHFGNGTRLTVT.